This TCR beta chain was documented in a study of blood T cell repertoires in COVID-19. Study context: PBMCs, B-cell-depleted T cells, or T cells were the source of the cDNA or gDNA that made up the material.

In the original analysis: Reference gene primer amplification gave nucleated cell count estimates. TCRdb keeps only in-frame clones here, not all; method: immunoSEQ multiplex PCR. V and J calls and clone size are as listed in that table; D and trimming were resolved from the DNA. The sample holds around 29,000 clones; 88% are singletons and the top ten take around 15%. Germline values: CDR1 MNHEY, CDR2 SVGAGI. V lost 6 bases, J lost 7 bases, and 13 bases lay in between. The CDR3 totals 13 residues. The source is a human donor with active COVID-19. The donor label of this sample is uncertain. Sample: peripheral blood. The J gene is TRBJ1-5, the V gene TRBV6-5; D possibly corresponds to TRBD1 (5 bases). In DNA, the CDR3 is TGTGCCAGCAGAAGGGGTGTCGGACAGCCCCAGCATTTT. It specifies CASRRGVGQPQHF.